The clone carrying this TCR beta chain has a handful of counts. This record belongs to a study of glioma-infiltrating T cells after dendritic cell vaccination. Profiled with immunoSEQ multiplex PCR; TCRdb holds only in-frame clones, not every one. The repertoire holds tens of thousands of clones, with approximately 80% as singletons. The germline CDR1 and CDR2 sequences are SGHTA and FQGNSA. The V and J ends lost 5 bases and 6 bases respectively, with 8 bases between them. CDR3 length equals 11 residues. The sequencing here drew on blood, taken before dendritic cell vaccination. The rearrangement uses TRBV7-2 and TRBJ2-7; D is undetermined. The TCR was taken from a human donor with glioblastoma. Here the CDR3 reads CASSDPGEQYF. CDR3 nucleotide sequence: TGTGCCAGCAGCGATCCGGGCGAGCAGTACTTC.